This T cell receptor beta chain was retrieved from a study of OX40 agonist ivuxolimab in advanced cancers. Study outcomes and limitations: On average, CD8+ T cells showed a greater number of expanded clones than CD4+. At 0.1 to 3.0 mg/kg, CD4+ and CD8+ blood T cells expanded clonally by week 6. Expanded peripheral T cells had an undetermined antigen specificity.

Produced via immunoSEQ multiplex PCR; TCRdb's table is partial and in-frame only. The data show 35,000 to 40,000 clones, just under 85% seen once. Concerning this clone itself: Antigen unknown.

The CDR3 consists of 15 residues. V lost 2 bases and J 3 bases, leaving 15 bases between the germline ends. Germline lookup yields CDR1 SGDLS and CDR2 YYNGEE. Source: CD4+ or CD8+ T cells sorted from blood, taken in a trial of the OX40 agonist ivuxolimab. J is TRBJ2-7 and V is TRBV9, with D tentatively TRBD1 or TRBD2 (7 bases each). The sequence derives from an adult with an advanced solid tumor such as melanoma, head and neck, liver or kidney cancer. CDR3 sequence: CASSVAGDSSYEQYF. CDR3 in DNA: TGTGCCAGCAGCGTTGCGGGGGACAGCAGCTACGAGCAGTACTTC.